This is a list of T cell receptor beta chains from one sample in a study of PD-L1 blockade in urothelial cancer. Sequenced by immunoSEQ multiplex PCR; TCRdb stores in-frame clones only, minus some. Of about 48,000 clones in the sample, approximately 86% were seen once. Sequencing was performed on PBMCs, taken around atezolizumab (anti-PD-L1) treatment. These receptors all come from a man in his sixties with urothelial cancer. The CDR3 runs from the conserved cysteine through the conserved F or W. D genes are given only for firm matches. Expanded clones get a size class; other rows say once, few or many, or leave the size out.

D gene,J gene,clone size,V gene,CDR3 protein,CDR3 DNA
TRBD1,TRBJ1-6,.,TRBV6-6,CASSYSDRGGSPLHF,TGTGCCAGCAGTTACTCGGACAGGGGTGGGTCACCCCTCCACTTT
.,TRBJ2-4,.,TRBV5-4,CASSEAGIYPQNIQYF,TGTGCCAGCAGCGAGGCAGGGATTTATCCCCAAAACATTCAGTACTTC
.,TRBJ1-6,.,TRBV25-1,CASSPLGGNNSPLHF,TGTGCCAGCAGCCCCCTTGGAGGGAATAATTCACCCCTCCACTTT
.,TRBJ1-1,.,TRBV25-1,CASSEGPANTEAFF,TGTGCCAGCAGTGAAGGGCCGGCGAACACTGAAGCTTTCTTT
TRBD2,TRBJ2-7,.,TRBV14,CASSQPLRLAGVGEQYF,TGTGCCAGCAGCCAACCCTTGCGCCTAGCGGGGGTCGGCGAGCAGTACTTC
TRBD1,TRBJ2-3,once,TRBV9,CASSLQQGKDTQYF,TGTGCCAGCAGCCTACAACAGGGGAAAGATACGCAGTATTTT
.,TRBJ2-2,.,TRBV5-1,CASSVVGGGELFF,TGCGCCAGCAGCGTCGTAGGCGGCGGGGAGCTGTTTTTT
TRBD1,TRBJ1-1,.,TRBV29-1,CSTRDRGYDTEAFF,TGCAGCACCAGGGACAGGGGGTATGACACTGAAGCTTTCTTT
.,TRBJ1-3,.,TRBV5-1,CASSPSGSGNTIYF,TGCGCCAGCAGCCCCAGTGGCTCTGGAAACACCATATATTTT
.,TRBJ1-2,.,TRBV29-1,CSALNPYGYTF,TGCAGCGCCCTAAACCCTTATGGCTACACCTTC
TRBD2,TRBJ2-3,.,TRBV7-3,CASSLGTSLVTDTQYF,TGTGCCAGCAGCTTAGGGACTAGTTTGGTGACAGATACGCAGTATTTT
.,TRBJ2-7,.,TRBV19,CASSIGGTVRAPYEQYF,TGTGCCAGTAGTATTGGAGGGACGGTGAGAGCCCCCTACGAGCAGTACTTC
TRBD2,TRBJ2-7,.,TRBV13,CASSSSGGAYEQYF,TGTGCCAGCAGCTCTAGCGGGGGGGCTTACGAGCAGTACTTC
.,TRBJ2-1,.,TRBV28,CASSQINEQFF,TGTGCCAGCAGTCAAATCAATGAGCAGTTCTTC
TRBD1,TRBJ1-5,.,TRBV19,CASRTTGGRSNQPQHF,TGTGCCAGTAGAACAACAGGGGGCCGGAGCAATCAGCCCCAGCATTTT
.,TRBJ2-5,.,TRBV6-1,CASSGLFWRGLQETQYF,TGTGCCAGCAGTGGCCTTTTTTGGCGGGGACTCCAAGAGACCCAGTACTTC
.,TRBJ2-3,.,TRBV5-1,CASTIGARTDTQYF,TGCGCCAGCACGATAGGGGCACGCACAGATACGCAGTATTTT
TRBD1,TRBJ2-7,.,TRBV4-1,CASSRLPGQGGYEQYF,TGCGCCAGCAGCCGACTCCCGGGACAGGGGGGCTACGAGCAGTACTTC
TRBD2,TRBJ2-3,.,TRBV11-3,CASSPGGGGAGDTQYF,TGTGCCAGCAGCCCGGGAGGCGGGGGGGCAGGAGATACGCAGTATTTT
TRBD1,TRBJ2-2,.,TRBV5-1,CASSWEPPGQGTGELFF,TGCGCCAGCAGCTGGGAGCCACCGGGACAGGGCACCGGGGAGCTGTTTTTT
.,TRBJ2-2,.,TRBV5-8,CASSFRVTNTGELFF,TGTGCCAGCAGCTTCCGTGTAACGAACACCGGGGAGCTGTTTTTT
TRBD1,TRBJ1-5,.,TRBV7-2,CASSRGSGGAGQPQHF,TGTGCCAGCAGTCGAGGATCAGGGGGCGCAGGTCAGCCCCAGCATTTT
TRBD1,TRBJ2-5,.,TRBV30,CAVSRDRGRAETQYF,TGTGCCGTTAGTAGGGACAGGGGGCGCGCGGAGACCCAGTACTTC
TRBD2,TRBJ2-5,.,TRBV11-2,CASSSYGTSGGRETQYF,TGTGCCAGCAGCTCCTACGGGACTAGCGGGGGGAGGGAGACCCAGTACTTC
TRBD2,TRBJ2-5,.,TRBV2,CASSGIAGAEETQYF,TGTGCCAGCAGTGGCATAGCGGGGGCTGAAGAGACCCAGTACTTC
TRBD1,TRBJ2-6,.,TRBV5-1,CASRDRGDGANVLTF,TGCGCCAGCCGGGACAGGGGTGATGGGGCCAACGTCCTGACTTTC